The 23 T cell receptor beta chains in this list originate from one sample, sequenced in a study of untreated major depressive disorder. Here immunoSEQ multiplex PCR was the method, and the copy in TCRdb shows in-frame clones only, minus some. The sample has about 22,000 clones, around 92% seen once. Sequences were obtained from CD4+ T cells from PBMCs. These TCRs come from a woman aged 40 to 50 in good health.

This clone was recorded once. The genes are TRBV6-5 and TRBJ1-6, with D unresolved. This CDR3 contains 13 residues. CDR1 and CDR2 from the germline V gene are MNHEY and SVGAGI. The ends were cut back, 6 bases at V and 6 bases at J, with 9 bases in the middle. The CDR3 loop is CASRGYANSPLHF. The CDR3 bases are TGTGCCAGCAGGGGTTATGCTAATTCACCCCTCCACTTT.

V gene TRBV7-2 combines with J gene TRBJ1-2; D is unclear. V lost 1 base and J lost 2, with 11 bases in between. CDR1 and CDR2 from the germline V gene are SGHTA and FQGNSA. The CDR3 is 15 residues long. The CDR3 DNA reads TGTGCCAGCAGCTTAGTCGGGTCGGGGAACTATGGCTACACCTTC. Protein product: CASSLVGSGNYGYTF.

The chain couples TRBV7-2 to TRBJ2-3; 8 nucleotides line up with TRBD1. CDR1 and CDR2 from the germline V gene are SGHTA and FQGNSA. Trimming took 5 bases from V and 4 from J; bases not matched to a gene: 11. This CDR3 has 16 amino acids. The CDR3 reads CASSPGDRGRSDTQYF. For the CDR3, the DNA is TGTGCCAGCAGCCCCGGAGACAGGGGCCGATCAGATACGCAGTATTTT. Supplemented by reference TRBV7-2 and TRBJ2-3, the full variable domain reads GAGVSQSPSNKVTEKGKDVELRCDPISGHTALYWYRQSLGQGLEFLIYFQGNSAPDKSGLPSDRFSAERTGGSVSTLTIQRTQQEDSAVYLCASSPGDRGRSDTQYFGPGTRLTVL.

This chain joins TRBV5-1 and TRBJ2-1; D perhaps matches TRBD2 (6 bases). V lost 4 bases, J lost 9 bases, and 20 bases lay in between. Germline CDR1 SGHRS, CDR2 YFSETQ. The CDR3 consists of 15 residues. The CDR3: CASSASGTLRGEQFF. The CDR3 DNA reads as TGCGCCAGCAGCGCGTCAGGGACTCTGAGGGGTGAGCAGTTCTTC.

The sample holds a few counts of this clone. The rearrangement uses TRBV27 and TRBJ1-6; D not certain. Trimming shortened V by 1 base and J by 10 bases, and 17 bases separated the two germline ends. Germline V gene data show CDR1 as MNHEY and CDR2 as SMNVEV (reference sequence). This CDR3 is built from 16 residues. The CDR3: CASSLYVGSEESPLHF. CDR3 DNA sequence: TGTGCCAGCAGTTTATATGTGGGAAGTGAAGAGTCACCCCTCCACTTT.

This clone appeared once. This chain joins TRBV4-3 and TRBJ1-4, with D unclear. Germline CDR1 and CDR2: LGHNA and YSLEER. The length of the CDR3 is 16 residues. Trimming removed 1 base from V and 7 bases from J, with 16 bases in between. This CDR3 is CASSQGSLRWGEKLFF. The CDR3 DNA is TGCGCCAGCAGCCAAGGTTCGTTGCGGTGGGGTGAAAAACTGTTTTTT.

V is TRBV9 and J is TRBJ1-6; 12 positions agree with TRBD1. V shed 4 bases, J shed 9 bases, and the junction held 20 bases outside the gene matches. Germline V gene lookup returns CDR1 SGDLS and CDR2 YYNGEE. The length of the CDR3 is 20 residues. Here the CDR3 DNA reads TGTGCCAGCAGCCGAACGGAGAGCCGGGGGACAGGGGGCCTCGTTTCACCCCTCCACTTT. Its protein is CASSRTESRGTGGLVSPLHF.

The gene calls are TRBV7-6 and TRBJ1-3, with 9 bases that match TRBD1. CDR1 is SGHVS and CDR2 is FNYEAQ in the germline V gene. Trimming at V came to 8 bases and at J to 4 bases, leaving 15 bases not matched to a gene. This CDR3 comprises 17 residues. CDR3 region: CASRIVSTGGYGNTIYF. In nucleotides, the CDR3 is TGTGCCAGCCGAATCGTGTCAACAGGGGGCTACGGAAACACCATATATTTT.

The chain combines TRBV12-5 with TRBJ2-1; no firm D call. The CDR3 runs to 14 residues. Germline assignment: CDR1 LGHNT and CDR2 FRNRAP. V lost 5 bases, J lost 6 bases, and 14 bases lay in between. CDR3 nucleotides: TGTGCTAGTGGTCTCCATCGGGTTTCCAATGAGCAGTTCTTC. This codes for CASGLHRVSNEQFF.

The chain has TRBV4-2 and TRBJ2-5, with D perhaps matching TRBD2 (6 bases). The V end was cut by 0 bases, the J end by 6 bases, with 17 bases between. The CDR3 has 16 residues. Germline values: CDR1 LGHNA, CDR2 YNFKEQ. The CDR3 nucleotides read TGTGCCAGCAGCCAAGAATTAGTCGCGGCGGGGAAGACCCAGTACTTC. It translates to CASSQELVAAGKTQYF.

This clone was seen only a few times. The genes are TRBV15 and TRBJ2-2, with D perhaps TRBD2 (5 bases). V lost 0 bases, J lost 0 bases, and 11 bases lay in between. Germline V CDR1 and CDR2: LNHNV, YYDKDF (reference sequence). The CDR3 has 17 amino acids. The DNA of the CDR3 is TGTGCCACCAGCAGAGATCGAGAGGGAGCGAACACCGGGGAGCTGTTTTTT. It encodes CATSRDREGANTGELFF. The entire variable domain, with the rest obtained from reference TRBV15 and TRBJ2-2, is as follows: DAMVIQNPRYQVTQFGKPVTLSCSQTLNHNVMYWYQQKSSQAPKLLFHYYDKDFNNEADTPDNFQSRRPNTSFCFLDIRSPGLGDTAMYLCATSRDREGANTGELFFGEGSRLTVL.

In DNA, the CDR3 is TGTGCCAGCAGCTTGGCAGGACTAGATCCCCTAAGCTCCTACGAGCAGTACTTC. Protein sequence: CASSLAGLDPLSSYEQYF. This rearrangement joins TRBV5-6 to TRBJ2-7; 7 nucleotides agree with TRBD2. This CDR3 is built from 18 residues. Trimming at V came to 0 bases and at J to 0 bases, leaving 12 bases not matched to a gene. Germline-derived CDR1 and CDR2 are SGHDT and YYEEEE. The full variable domain, with the rest looked up from reference TRBV5-6 and TRBJ2-7, is DAGVTQSPTHLIKTRGQQVTLRCSPKSGHDTVSWYQQALGQGPQFIFQYYEEEERQRGNFPDRFSGHQFPNYSSELNVNALLLGDSALYLCASSLAGLDPLSSYEQYFGPGTRLTVT.

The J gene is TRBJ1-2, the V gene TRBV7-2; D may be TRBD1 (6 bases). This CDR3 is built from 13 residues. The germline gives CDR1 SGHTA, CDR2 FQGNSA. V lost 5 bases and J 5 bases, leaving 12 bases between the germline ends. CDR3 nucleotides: TGTGCCAGCAGCCCAGGGACACCTTATGGCTACACCTTC. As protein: CASSPGTPYGYTF.

This chain's CDR3 is CASSVGGNTGELFF. The CDR3 nucleotides read TGTGCCAGCAGTGTTGGGGGGAACACCGGGGAGCTGTTTTTT. The rearrangement uses TRBV6-1 and TRBJ2-2, with D perhaps assigned TRBD1 or TRBD2 (5 bases each). The ends were cut back, 4 bases at V and 1 base at J, with 7 bases in the middle. The CDR3 is 14 amino acids. Germline V gives CDR1 MNHNS, CDR2 SASEGT.

DNA for the CDR3: TGTGCCAGCAGCCCCGGGGCCGGGTTTCGAAATCAGCCCCAGCATTTT. Its translation: CASSPGAGFRNQPQHF. The rearrangement links TRBV5-8 to TRBJ1-5; TRBD1 might be the D (5 bases). Germline V gene lookup returns CDR1 SGHTS and CDR2 YDEGEE. The CDR3 consists of 16 residues. V gave up 4 bases and J gave up 4 bases, with 18 bases separating them.

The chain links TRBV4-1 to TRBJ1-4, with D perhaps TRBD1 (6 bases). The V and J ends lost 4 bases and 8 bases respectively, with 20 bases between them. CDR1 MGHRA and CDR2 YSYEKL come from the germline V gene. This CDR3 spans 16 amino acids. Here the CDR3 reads CASSLQQDSLEEKLFF. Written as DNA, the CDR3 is TGCGCCAGCAGCCTCCAACAGGACAGCCTCGAGGAAAAACTGTTTTTT.

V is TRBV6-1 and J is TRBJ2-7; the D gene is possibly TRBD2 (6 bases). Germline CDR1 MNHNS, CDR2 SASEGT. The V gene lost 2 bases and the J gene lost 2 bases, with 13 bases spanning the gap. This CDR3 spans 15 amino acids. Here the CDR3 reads CASSEPGTHPYEQYF. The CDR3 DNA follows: TGTGCCAGCAGTGAACCCGGGACTCACCCCTACGAGCAGTACTTC.

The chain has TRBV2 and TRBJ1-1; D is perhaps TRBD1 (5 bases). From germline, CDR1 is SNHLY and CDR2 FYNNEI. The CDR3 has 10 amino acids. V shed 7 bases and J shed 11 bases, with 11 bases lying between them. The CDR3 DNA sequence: TGTGCCAGCACGGGGGAATCGGCTTTCTTT. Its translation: CASTGESAFF.

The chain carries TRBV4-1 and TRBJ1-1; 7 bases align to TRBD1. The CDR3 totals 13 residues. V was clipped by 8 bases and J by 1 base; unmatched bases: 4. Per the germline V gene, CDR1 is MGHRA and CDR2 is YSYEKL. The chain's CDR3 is CASRWTGNTEAFF. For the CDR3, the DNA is TGCGCCAGCCGCTGGACAGGGAACACTGAAGCTTTCTTT.

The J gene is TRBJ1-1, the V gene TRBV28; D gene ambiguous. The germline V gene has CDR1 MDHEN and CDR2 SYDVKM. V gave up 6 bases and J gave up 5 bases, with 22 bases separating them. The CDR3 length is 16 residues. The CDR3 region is CASSRKLTSGRTEAFF. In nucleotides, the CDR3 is TGTGCCAGCAGCCGGAAATTGACGTCGGGTAGAACTGAAGCTTTCTTT.

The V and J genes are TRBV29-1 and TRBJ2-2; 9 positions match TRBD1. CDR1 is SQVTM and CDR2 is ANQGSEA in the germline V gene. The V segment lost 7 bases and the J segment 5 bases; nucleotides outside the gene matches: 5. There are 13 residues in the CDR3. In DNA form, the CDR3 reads TGCAGCGCCAGACAGGGGGGAACCGGGGAGCTGTTTTTT. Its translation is CSARQGGTGELFF.

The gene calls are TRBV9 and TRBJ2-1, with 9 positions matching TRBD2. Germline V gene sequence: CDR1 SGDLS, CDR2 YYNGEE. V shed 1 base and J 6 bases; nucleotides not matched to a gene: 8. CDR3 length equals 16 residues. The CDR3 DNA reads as TGTGCCAGCAGCGTACTGTCACTAGCGGGTGTCAATGAGCAGTTCTTC. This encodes CASSVLSLAGVNEQFF.

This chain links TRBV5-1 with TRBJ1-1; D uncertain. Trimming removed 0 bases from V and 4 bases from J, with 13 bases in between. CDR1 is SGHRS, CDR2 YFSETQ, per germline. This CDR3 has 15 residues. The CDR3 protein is CASSLVVSGGTEAFF. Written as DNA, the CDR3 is TGCGCCAGCAGCTTGGTAGTTTCGGGAGGCACTGAAGCTTTCTTT.